This TCR beta chain originates from a study of tumor-infiltrating lymphocytes in primary liver carcinoma. Co-extraction of both nucleic acids (RNA and DNA) used roughly 18-32 mg of unsorted bulk tissue. Each of the tumor samples contained in excess of 75% viable tumor cells. In regard to this clonotype: Its matching antigen is unknown.

The study's findings and limits: Researchers report that only about 7.5-24% of top clones turned up in all five tumor regions. Whereas tumor region pairs overlapped more, tumor-adjacent and tumor-blood pairs overlapped less.

V lost 7 bases to trimming and J lost 6 bases, with 18 bases between them. The CDR3 contains 14 residues. Germline lookup yields CDR1 MDHEN and CDR2 SYDVKM. TCR beta cDNA was reverse-transcribed from 450 to 500 ng of total RNA. The reaction used a constant-region primer and ProtoScript II reverse transcriptase. Nested multiplex PCR, run for three rounds with slightly modified ARM-PCR, yielded TCR beta libraries. The opening two PCR rounds, 10 cycles each, paired TRBV1-TRBV30 forward primers with a C-beta reverse primer. TCRdb independently ran MiXCR on the multiplex PCR reads; one entry per CDR3 protein. The sample includes 52,000 or so distinct CDR3 sequences, about 78% of them seen just once.

The V and J genes are TRBV28 and TRBJ2-5; the D gene is possibly TRBD2 (5 bases). Source material: liver tumor tissue from sampling region 5. The subset: tumor region T5, tumor centre. The sequence was collected from a man in his forties with primary liver carcinoma and hepatitis B virus infection. The CDR3 DNA is TGTGCCAGCATACGAAGCGGAGACCCCAAGACCCAGTACTTC. This gives the protein CASIRSGDPKTQYF.